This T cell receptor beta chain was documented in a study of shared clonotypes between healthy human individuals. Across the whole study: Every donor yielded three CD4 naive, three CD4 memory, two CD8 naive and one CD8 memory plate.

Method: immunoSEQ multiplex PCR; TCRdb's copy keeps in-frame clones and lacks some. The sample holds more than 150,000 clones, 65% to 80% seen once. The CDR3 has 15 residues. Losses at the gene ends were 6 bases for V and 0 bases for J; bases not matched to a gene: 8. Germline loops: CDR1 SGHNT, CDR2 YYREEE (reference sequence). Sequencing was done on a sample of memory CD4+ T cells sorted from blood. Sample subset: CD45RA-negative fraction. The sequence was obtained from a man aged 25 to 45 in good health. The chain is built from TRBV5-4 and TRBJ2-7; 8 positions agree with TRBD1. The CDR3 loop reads CASTRTGSSSYEQYF. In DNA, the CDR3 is TGTGCCAGCACCAGGACAGGGTCCAGCTCCTACGAGCAGTACTTC.